This TCR beta chain was found in a study of T cells in Graves' hyperthyroidism and ophthalmopathy. About the study: Sampling of peripheral blood happened at initial diagnosis, prior to any treatment. Study-level results: Ophthalmopathy onset followed model prediction by a median approximately 5.9 months.

In its sample, this clonotype was seen many times. What it recognizes is unknown. It was RNA transcripts that yielded the amplified TCR beta CDR3 regions. HTBI primers drove first-round RT-PCR of the TCR CDR3. TCRdb processed the multiplex PCR reads anew with MiXCR; each CDR3 protein has one entry. Of around 270,000 distinct CDR3 sequences in the sample, around a fifth are singletons; the top ten hold less than 40%. Those patients with uncontrolled infection, other autoimmune disease, pregnancy or lactation were excluded. The PBMCs were taken from 10 ml of fresh peripheral blood. Trimming removed 3 bases from V and 3 bases from J, with 9 bases in between. Germline V CDR1 and CDR2: SNHLY, FYNNEI. This CDR3 region has 14 residues.

The sequence was obtained from a man aged 50-60 years with Graves' ophthalmopathy. Sequenced material: blood. The chain combines TRBV2 with TRBJ1-5, with D perhaps matching TRBD1 (6 bases). Here the CDR3 DNA reads TGTGCCAGCAGTGACACAGGGTCCAATCAGCCCCAGCATTTT. Translated, it gives CASSDTGSNQPQHF.